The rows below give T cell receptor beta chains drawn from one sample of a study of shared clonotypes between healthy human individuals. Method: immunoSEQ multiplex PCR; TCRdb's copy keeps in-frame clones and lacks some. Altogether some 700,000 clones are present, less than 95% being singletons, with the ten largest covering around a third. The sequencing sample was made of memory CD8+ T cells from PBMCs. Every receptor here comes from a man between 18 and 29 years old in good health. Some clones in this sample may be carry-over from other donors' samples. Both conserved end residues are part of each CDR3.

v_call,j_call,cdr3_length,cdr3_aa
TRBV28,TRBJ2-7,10,CASSSTEQYF
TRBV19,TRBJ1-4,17,CASSTHVLSRGDEKLFF
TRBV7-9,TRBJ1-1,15,CASSIMDRGPFEAFF
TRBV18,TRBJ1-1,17,CASSRTQFFTVNTEAFF
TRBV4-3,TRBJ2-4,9,CASSRLQYF
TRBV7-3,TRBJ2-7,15,CASSPDASGVYEQYF
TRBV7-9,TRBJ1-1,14,CASSNRGMNTEAFF
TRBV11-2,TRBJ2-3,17,CASSLAQGGPFPDTQYF
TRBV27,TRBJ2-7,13,CASSPGPRREQYF
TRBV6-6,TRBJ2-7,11,CASSYGAEQYF
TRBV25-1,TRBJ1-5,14,CASRGQGIDQPQHF
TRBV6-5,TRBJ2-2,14,CASTWGAYTGELFF
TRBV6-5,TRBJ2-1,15,CASSLMGQAYNEQFF
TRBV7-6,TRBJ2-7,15,CASSLAWGQGAQKYF
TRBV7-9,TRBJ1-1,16,CASSPQPGTPNTEAFF
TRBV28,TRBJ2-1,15,CASSFGAGGINEQFF
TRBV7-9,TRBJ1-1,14,CASSLGHRPTEAFF
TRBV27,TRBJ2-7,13,CASSLGTGYEQYF
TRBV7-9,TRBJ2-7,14,CASSLGPGPYEQYF
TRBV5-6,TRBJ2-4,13,CASSLLRGNIQYF
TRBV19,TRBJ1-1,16,CASFTLDSTMNTEAFF
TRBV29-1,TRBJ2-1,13,CSVVSRTHNEQFF
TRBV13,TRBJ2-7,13,CASSSSGTYEQYF
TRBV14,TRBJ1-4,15,CASSQGRRKNEKLFF
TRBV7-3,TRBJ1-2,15,CASSLIRTGSYGYTF
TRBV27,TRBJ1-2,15,CASSFGRIANYGYTF
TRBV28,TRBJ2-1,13,CASSFGFDNEQFF
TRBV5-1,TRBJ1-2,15,CASSPLDRGRDGYTF
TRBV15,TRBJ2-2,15,CATSRARQGSGELFF
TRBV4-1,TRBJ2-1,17,CASSQGMTSGYYNEQFF
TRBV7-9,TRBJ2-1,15,CASSLRLGLYNEQFF
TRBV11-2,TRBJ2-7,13,CASSLGRNYEQYF
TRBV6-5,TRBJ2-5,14,CASSLTGEQETQYF
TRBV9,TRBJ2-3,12,CASSVSTDTQYF
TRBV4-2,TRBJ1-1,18,CASSQGVVVQGADTEAFF
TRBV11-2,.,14,CASSPPLSRDEQYF
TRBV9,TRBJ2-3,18,CASSTGTSGRRGTDTQYF
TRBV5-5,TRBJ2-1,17,CASSWGIAQSSYNEQFF
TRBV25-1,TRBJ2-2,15,CASSGRGRVPGELFF
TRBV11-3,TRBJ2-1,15,CASSSPGTPEGEQFF
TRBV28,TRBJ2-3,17,CASSLFSRPSGTDTQYF
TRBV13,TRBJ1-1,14,CASSSHDRDIEAFF
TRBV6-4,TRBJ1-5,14,CASSPSWVDQPQHF
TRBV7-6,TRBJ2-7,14,CASSGTTGLHEQYF
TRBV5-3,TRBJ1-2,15,CARSYPRGRDAGYTF
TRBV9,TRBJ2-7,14,CASSVGAPPYEQYF
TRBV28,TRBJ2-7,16,CASSLLGLAVPYEQYF
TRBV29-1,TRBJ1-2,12,CSVVSGRDGYTF
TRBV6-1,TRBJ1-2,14,CASIYRGASGGYTF
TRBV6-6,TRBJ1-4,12,CASTHLGEKLFF
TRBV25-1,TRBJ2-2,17,CASRSKVAVKNTGELFF
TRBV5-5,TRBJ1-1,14,CASSLWGLDTEAFF
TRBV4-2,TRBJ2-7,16,CASSPRTGTQSHEQYF
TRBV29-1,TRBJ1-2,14,CSVDDRGVYYGYTF
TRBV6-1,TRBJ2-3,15,CASRREREASDTQYF